These 16 T cell receptor beta chains share one sample of origin, sequenced in a study of PD-L1 blockade in urothelial cancer (dated by TCRdb to 2016 to 2017). Libraries were made using the immunoSEQ multiplex PCR assay. As stored in TCRdb, this immuneACCESS dataset retains in-frame rearrangements with V and J assigned. A fraction of the clones does not appear; measured against another copy, unresolved V genes explain less than half of the discrepancy, and the remainder lacks a known reason. The sample data list more than 75,000 clones, and approximately 90% of these were observed just once. The ten largest clones take up 8.5% to 9.5% of the sample. Source: PBMCs, taken around atezolizumab (anti-PD-L1) treatment. The origin of the receptors is a man aged 55 to 69 with urothelial cancer.

V and J are TRBV2 and TRBJ2-1; 12 nucleotides match TRBD2. V shed 6 bases, J shed 4 bases, and the junction held 7 bases outside the gene matches. This CDR3 has 16 residues. From germline, CDR1 is SNHLY and CDR2 FYNNEI. The chain's CDR3 is CASRALGLAGYNEQFF. CDR3 bases: TGTGCCAGCAGGGCGCTAGGACTAGCGGGATACAATGAGCAGTTCTTC.

The rearrangement links TRBV4-1 to TRBJ2-5, with 7 bases matching TRBD1. The germline gives CDR1 MGHRA, CDR2 YSYEKL. V dropped 3 bases and J dropped 7; count of bases not matched to a gene: 8. The CDR3 loop spans 14 amino acids. CDR3 DNA sequence: TGCGCCAGCAGCCAGGGACAGCCTCCAGGGACCCAGTACTTC. Translation: CASSQGQPPGTQYF.

CDR3 sequence reads: CASRPGTGGYGYTF. Written as DNA, the CDR3 is TGCGCCAGCAGGCCCGGGACAGGGGGCTATGGCTACACCTTC. The chain has TRBV5-1 and TRBJ1-2; 11 bases agree with TRBD1. After removal of 5 bases from V and 4 bases from J, the junction contained 4 bases not matched to a gene. The CDR3 is 14 amino acids. Germline CDR1 and CDR2: SGHRS and YFSETQ.

This clone was seen once. This chain uses TRBV6-5 with TRBJ2-2; a weak D match, TRBD2 (6 bases). Germline V gene data show CDR1 as MNHEY and CDR2 as SVGAGI. CDR3 length: 13 amino acids. Trimming pared 8 bases from V and 7 bases from J, leaving 14 bases between. The CDR3 reads CASGHGGIGELFF. In DNA, the CDR3 is TGTGCCAGCGGCCACGGGGGAATCGGGGAGCTGTTTTTT.

V and J are TRBV7-8 and TRBJ1-4; TRBD1 agrees at 8 bases. CDR1 SGHVS and CDR2 FQNEAQ come from the germline V gene. There are 14 residues in the CDR3. After removal of 6 bases from V and 7 bases from J, the junction contained 7 bases not matched to a gene. The CDR3 region is CASRRGQEGEKLFF. The CDR3, as DNA: TGTGCCAGCAGGCGGGGACAGGAGGGTGAAAAACTGTTTTTT.

This chain uses TRBV4-1 with TRBJ2-2, with 7 bases that match TRBD2. CDR1 is MGHRA and CDR2 is YSYEKL in the germline V gene. The trim removed 0 bases at V and 6 bases at J, leaving 7 bases unmatched. CDR3 length equals 16 residues. The DNA of the CDR3 is TGCGCCAGCAGCCAAGATCAGTGGAGCGGGGCCGGGGAGCTGTTTTTT. Amino acids: CASSQDQWSGAGELFF.

V gene TRBV28 combines with J gene TRBJ2-5; a possible D gene is TRBD2 (5 bases). Germline V CDR1 and CDR2: MDHEN, SYDVKM. V shed 8 bases and J shed 4 bases, with 20 bases lying between them. The CDR3 loop spans 15 amino acids. The CDR3 nucleotides are TGTGCCAGCCTGTCACGCCGGAGGAGTGGAGAGACCCAGTACTTC. Residues: CASLSRRRSGETQYF.

The V call is TRBV29-1, the J call TRBJ1-3, with D perhaps TRBD1 (6 bases). CDR3 size: 11 residues. Germline CDR1 SQVTM, CDR2 ANQGSEA. V gave up 5 bases and J gave up 7 bases, with 9 bases separating them. The chain's CDR3 is CSVLGGNTIYF. The CDR3 DNA is TGCAGCGTTCTAGGGGGTAACACCATATATTTT. Full variable domain (outside the CDR3, taken from reference TRBV29-1 and TRBJ1-3): SAVISQKPSRDICQRGTSLTIQCQVDSQVTMMFWYRQQPGQSLTLIATANQGSEATYESGFVIDKFPISRPNLTFSTLTVSNMSPEDSSIYLCSVLGGNTIYFGEGSWLTVV.

This rearrangement joins TRBV15 to TRBJ2-3; 14 bases fit TRBD2. Looked up from germline, CDR1 is LNHNV and CDR2 is YYDKDF (reference sequence). V dropped 4 bases and J dropped 5; count of bases not matched to a gene: 5. The CDR3 is made up of 16 amino acids. The CDR3 sequence is CATSTRLAGGRDTQYF. CDR3 DNA sequence: TGTGCCACCAGCACCCGACTAGCGGGAGGGCGAGATACGCAGTATTTT.

The chain uses TRBV19 and TRBJ1-2; 9 bases agree with TRBD1. The CDR3 covers 13 residues. In germline, CDR1 is LNHDA, CDR2 SQIVND (reference sequence). V dropped 5 bases and J dropped 8; count of bases not matched to a gene: 6. CDR3 region: CASSEQGAKGYTF. The CDR3 region has the DNA TGTGCCAGTAGTGAACAGGGGGCCAAGGGCTACACCTTC.

V usage is TRBV7-2 and J usage is TRBJ2-1; TRBD2 aligns across 7 bases. CDR1 is SGHTA and CDR2 is FQGNSA in the germline V gene. This CDR3 spans 14 amino acids. With V trimmed by 5 bases and J by 2 bases, 3 bases remained unmatched. CDR3: CASSRAGPYNEQFF. The CDR3 DNA follows: TGTGCCAGCAGCCGAGCGGGACCCTACAATGAGCAGTTCTTC.

The chain links TRBV5-6 to TRBJ2-7; TRBD2 might be the D (7 bases). Germline V gives CDR1 SGHDT, CDR2 YYEEEE. Between the trimmed V and J ends, which lost 1 base and 3 bases, there was a span of 20 bases. This CDR3 has 17 amino acids. The CDR3 here is CASSLWGGAATGYEQYF. The CDR3 DNA is TGTGCCAGCAGCTTGTGGGGGGGGGCGGCCACGGGCTACGAGCAGTACTTC.

The chain couples TRBV19 to TRBJ2-1; no clear D gene. The CDR3 extends over 13 amino acids. The V and J ends lost 0 bases and 4 bases respectively, with 4 bases between them. Germline CDR1 LNHDA, CDR2 SQIVND (reference sequence). CDR3 sequence: CASSIDRYNEQFF. The CDR3 DNA reads as TGTGCCAGTAGTATAGACAGGTACAATGAGCAGTTCTTC.

The V call is TRBV6-1, the J call TRBJ2-1; 10 bases line up with TRBD1. The CDR3 covers 15 residues. V was pared by 6 bases and J by 15 bases, with 17 bases of the junction left unmatched. The V gene's germline CDR1 is MNHNS and CDR2 SASEGT. CDR3 DNA: TGTGCCAGCAGCAAACTGGGACAGGGGCAACCCCCTGCGTTCTTC. Amino acids: CASSKLGQGQPPAFF.

The chain is built from TRBV6-5 and TRBJ2-1; the match to TRBD1 covers 7 bases. This CDR3 comprises 11 residues. Germline V CDR1 and CDR2: MNHEY, SVGAGI. The trim removed 6 bases at V and 10 bases at J, leaving 3 bases unmatched. CDR3 sequence reads: CASSWDSEQFF. CDR3 DNA: TGTGCCAGCAGCTGGGACAGCGAGCAGTTCTTC.

The J gene is TRBJ1-3, the V gene TRBV5-6; the D gene is possibly TRBD1 (6 bases). V was cut by 3 bases and J by 0 bases, with 10 bases left in between. From germline, CDR1 is SGHDT and CDR2 YYEEEE. This CDR3 spans 15 amino acids. DNA of the CDR3: TGTGCCAGCAGCTCCGGACAGCACTCTGGAAACACCATATATTTT. As protein: CASSSGQHSGNTIYF. Together with reference TRBV5-6 and TRBJ1-3, the CDR3 gives the full variable domain: DAGVTQSPTHLIKTRGQQVTLRCSPKSGHDTVSWYQQALGQGPQFIFQYYEEEERQRGNFPDRFSGHQFPNYSSELNVNALLLGDSALYLCASSSGQHSGNTIYFGEGSWLTVV.